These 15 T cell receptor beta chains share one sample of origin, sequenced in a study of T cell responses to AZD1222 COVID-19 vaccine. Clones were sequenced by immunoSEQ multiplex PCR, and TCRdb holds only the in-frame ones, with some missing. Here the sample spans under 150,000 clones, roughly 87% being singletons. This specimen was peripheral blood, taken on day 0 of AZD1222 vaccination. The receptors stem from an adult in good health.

CDR3 bases: TGTGCCAGCAGCTTAGTGACCTGGGTCGGGGCAGCGGGAGGCTACACCTTC. Translated, it gives CASSLVTWVGAAGGYTF. This sequence joins TRBV7-2 and TRBJ1-2, with D tentatively TRBD1 (5 bases). Germline V gene sequence: CDR1 SGHTA, CDR2 FQGNSA. This CDR3 is 17 amino acids long. Trimming pared 1 base from V and 8 bases from J, leaving 23 bases between.

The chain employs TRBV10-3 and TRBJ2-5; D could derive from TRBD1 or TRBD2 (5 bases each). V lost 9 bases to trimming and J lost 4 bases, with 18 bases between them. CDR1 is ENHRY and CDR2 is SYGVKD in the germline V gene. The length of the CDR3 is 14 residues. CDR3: CAMGRDQGGETQYF. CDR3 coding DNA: TGTGCCATGGGCCGGGACCAGGGCGGAGAGACCCAGTACTTC.

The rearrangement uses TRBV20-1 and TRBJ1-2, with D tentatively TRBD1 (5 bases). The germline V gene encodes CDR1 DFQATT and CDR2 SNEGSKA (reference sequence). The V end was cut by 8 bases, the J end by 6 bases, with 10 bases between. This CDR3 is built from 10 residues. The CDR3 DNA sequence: TGCAGTTTATGGGGGGATGGCTACACCTTC. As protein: CSLWGDGYTF.

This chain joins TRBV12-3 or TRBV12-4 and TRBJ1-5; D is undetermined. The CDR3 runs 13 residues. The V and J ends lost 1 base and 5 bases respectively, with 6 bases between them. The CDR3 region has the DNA TGTGCCAGCAGTTTAGACGTTTATCAGCCCCAGCATTTT. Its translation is CASSLDVYQPQHF.

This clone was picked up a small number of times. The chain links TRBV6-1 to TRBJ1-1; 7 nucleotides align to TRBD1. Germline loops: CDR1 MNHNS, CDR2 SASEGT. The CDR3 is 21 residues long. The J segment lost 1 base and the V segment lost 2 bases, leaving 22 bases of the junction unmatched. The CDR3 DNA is TGTGCCAGCAGTGAACTGGGCAGGGGGAGCTTATCCATCCTCGGGAACACTGAAGCTTTCTTT. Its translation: CASSELGRGSLSILGNTEAFF.

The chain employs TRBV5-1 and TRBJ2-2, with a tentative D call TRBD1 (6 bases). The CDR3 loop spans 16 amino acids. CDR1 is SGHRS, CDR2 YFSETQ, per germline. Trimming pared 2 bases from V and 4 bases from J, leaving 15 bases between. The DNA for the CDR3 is TGCGCCAGCAGCTTACAAACAGGGTCAGGCACCGGGGAGCTGTTTTTT. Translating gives CASSLQTGSGTGELFF.

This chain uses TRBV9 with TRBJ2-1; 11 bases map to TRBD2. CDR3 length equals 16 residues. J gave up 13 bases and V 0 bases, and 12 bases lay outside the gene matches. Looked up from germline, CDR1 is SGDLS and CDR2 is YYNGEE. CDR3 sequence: CASSVVRSGGARSQFF. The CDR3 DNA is TGTGCCAGCAGCGTAGTCCGTAGCGGGGGGGCCCGTTCCCAGTTCTTC.

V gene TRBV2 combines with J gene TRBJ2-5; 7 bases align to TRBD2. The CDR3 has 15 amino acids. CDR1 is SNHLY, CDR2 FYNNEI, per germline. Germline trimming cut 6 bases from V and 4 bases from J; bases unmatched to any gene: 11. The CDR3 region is CASRVHGGRSETQYF. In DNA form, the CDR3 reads TGTGCCAGCAGGGTCCACGGGGGGAGGTCAGAGACCCAGTACTTC.

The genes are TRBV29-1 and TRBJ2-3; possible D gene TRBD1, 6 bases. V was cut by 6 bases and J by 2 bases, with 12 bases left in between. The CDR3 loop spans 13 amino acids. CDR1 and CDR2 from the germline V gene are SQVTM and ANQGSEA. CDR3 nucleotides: TGCAGCGTCAAAGGACAGCACACAGATACGCAGTATTTT. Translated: CSVKGQHTDTQYF.

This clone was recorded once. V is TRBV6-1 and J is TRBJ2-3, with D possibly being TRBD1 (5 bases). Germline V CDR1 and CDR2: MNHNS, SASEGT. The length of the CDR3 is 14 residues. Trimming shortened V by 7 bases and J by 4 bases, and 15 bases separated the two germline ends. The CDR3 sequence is CASTQGALADTQYF. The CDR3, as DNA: TGTGCCAGCACCCAGGGCGCTCTCGCAGATACGCAGTATTTT.

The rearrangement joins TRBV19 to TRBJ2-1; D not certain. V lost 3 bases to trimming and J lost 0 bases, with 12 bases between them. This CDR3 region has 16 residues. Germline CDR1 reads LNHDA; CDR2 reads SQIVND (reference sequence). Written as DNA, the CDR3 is TGTGCCAGTAGTATTTTCACTTCCTCCTCCTACAATGAGCAGTTCTTC. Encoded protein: CASSIFTSSSYNEQFF.

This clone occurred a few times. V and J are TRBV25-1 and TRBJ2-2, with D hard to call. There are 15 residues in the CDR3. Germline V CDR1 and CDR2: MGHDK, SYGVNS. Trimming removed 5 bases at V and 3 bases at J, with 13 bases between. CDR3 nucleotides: TGTGCCAGCAGTCCCTCTATATTGGACACCGGGGAGCTGTTTTTT. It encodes CASSPSILDTGELFF.

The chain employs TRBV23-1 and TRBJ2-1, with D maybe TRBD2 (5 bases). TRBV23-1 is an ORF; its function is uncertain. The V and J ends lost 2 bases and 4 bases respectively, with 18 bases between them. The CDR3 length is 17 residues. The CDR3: CASSQLKAGLLYNEQFF. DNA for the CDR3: TGCGCCAGCAGTCAACTCAAGGCGGGCTTATTATACAATGAGCAGTTCTTC.

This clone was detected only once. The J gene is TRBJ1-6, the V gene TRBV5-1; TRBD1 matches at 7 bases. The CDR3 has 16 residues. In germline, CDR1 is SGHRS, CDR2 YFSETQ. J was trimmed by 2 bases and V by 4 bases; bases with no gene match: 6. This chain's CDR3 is CASSHGQDPYNSPLHF. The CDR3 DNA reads TGCGCCAGCAGCCACGGACAGGACCCCTATAATTCACCCCTCCACTTT.

CDR3 coding DNA: TGTGCCAGCAGCCGAACGACTAGCGGGAGGGTGAAAGAGACCCAGTACTTC. This encodes CASSRTTSGRVKETQYF. The V call is TRBV28, the J call TRBJ2-5; 14 bases line up with TRBD2. CDR1 MDHEN and CDR2 SYDVKM come from the germline V gene. The CDR3 is made up of 17 amino acids. J gave up 3 bases and V 6 bases, and 9 bases lay outside the gene matches.